The next 22 T cell receptor beta chains were all read from a single sample in a study of blood T cell repertoires in COVID-19. Assay: immunoSEQ multiplex PCR; the TCRdb copy retains only in-frame clones and omits some. In the table there are 75,000 to 90,000 clones, about nine tenths of which are singletons. Sequences were obtained from peripheral blood. All receptors come from a woman aged 45 to 65 in a cohort sampled during active COVID-19.

The chain combines TRBV28 with TRBJ1-6, with TRBD1 matching over 9 bases. The CDR3 has 18 amino acids. The germline gives CDR1 MDHEN, CDR2 SYDVKM. V trimming: 3 bases; J trimming: 7 bases; junction bases outside the gene matches: 13. The CDR3 loop reads CASSLPPGQGVRNSPLHF. In DNA form, the CDR3 reads TGTGCCAGCAGTTTGCCTCCGGGACAGGGTGTGAGGAATTCACCCCTCCACTTT.

The J gene is TRBJ1-2, the V gene TRBV16, with D possibly matching TRBD1 (5 bases). The length of the CDR3 is 13 residues. V shed 4 bases and J shed 6 bases, with 12 bases lying between them. The germline V gene encodes CDR1 KGHSY and CDR2 FQNENV. CDR3 sequence: CASSPTATNGYTF. In DNA, the CDR3 is TGTGCCAGCAGCCCGACAGCAACCAATGGCTACACCTTC. The variable domain in full, with the rest retrieved from reference TRBV16 and TRBJ1-2, is GEEVAQTPKHLVRGEGQKAKLYCAPIKGHSYVFWYQQVLKNEFKFLISFQNENVFDETGMPKERFSAKCLPNSPCSLEIQATKLEDSAVYFCASSPTATNGYTFGSGTRLTVV.

A single count supports this clone. This chain links TRBV28 with TRBJ2-1; the D is unclear. Germline CDR1 MDHEN, CDR2 SYDVKM. The CDR3 contains 12 residues. The germline V and J ends were trimmed by 6 bases and 3 bases, with 6 bases remaining between them. CDR3 DNA sequence: TGTGCCAGCAGCTTCGGCTACAATGAGCAGTTCTTC. Translation: CASSFGYNEQFF.

The chain carries TRBV29-1 and TRBJ2-1; 10 positions agree with TRBD2. Per germline, CDR1 SQVTM and CDR2 ANQGSEA. The length of the CDR3 is 14 residues. V shed 3 bases, J shed 8 bases, and the junction held 7 bases outside the gene matches. The DNA for the CDR3 is TGCAGCGTTGACCTAGCGGGAGAAACGGATGAGCAGTTCTTC. Protein sequence: CSVDLAGETDEQFF.

The rearrangement links TRBV5-4 to TRBJ1-3; unclear D gene. Deletions cut 4 bases from V and 1 base from J, with 12 bases between. The CDR3 is made up of 15 amino acids. The V gene's germline CDR1 is SGHNT and CDR2 YYREEE (reference sequence). In nucleotides, the CDR3 is TGTGCCAGCAGCCTGACGGGAGGTTCTGGAAACACCATATATTTT. Amino acids: CASSLTGGSGNTIYF.

V usage is TRBV6-2 or TRBV6-3 and J usage is TRBJ2-5; a weak D match, TRBD2 (5 bases). Germline CDR1 and CDR2: MNHEY and SVGEGT. The CDR3 loop spans 14 amino acids. Trimming removed 0 bases from V and 9 bases from J, with 14 bases in between. The CDR3 region has the DNA TGTGCCAGCAGTTACTCGGGTCTAGAGGAGGCCCAGTACTTC. It translates to CASSYSGLEEAQYF.

J is TRBJ1-5 and V is TRBV18; 7 bases are a match to TRBD1. Germline trimming cut 6 bases from V and 5 bases from J; bases unmatched to any gene: 10. CDR1 and CDR2 (germline): KGHSH, LQKENI. CDR3 length equals 15 residues. CDR3 sequence reads: CASSPRGQGDQPQHF. The CDR3, as DNA: TGTGCCAGCTCCCCTAGGGGCCAGGGGGATCAGCCCCAGCATTTT.

V usage is TRBV27 and J usage is TRBJ2-7; 9 nucleotides align to TRBD2. J lost 2 bases, V lost 2 bases, and 1 base had no gene match. The CDR3 extends over 14 amino acids. CDR1 and CDR2 (germline): MNHEY, SMNVEV (reference sequence). The CDR3 reads CASSLASGAYEQYF. The CDR3, as DNA: TGTGCCAGCAGTTTAGCTAGCGGGGCCTACGAGCAGTACTTC.

The chain uses TRBV6-5 and TRBJ2-1; weak D call: TRBD1 (6 bases). The CDR3 is made up of 13 amino acids. Trimming stripped 5 bases from V and 8 bases from J, with 13 bases between. Germline assignment: CDR1 MNHEY and CDR2 SVGAGI. CDR3 in amino acids: CASSLIRQDEQFF. CDR3 sequence (DNA): TGTGCCAGCAGTCTTATTCGACAGGATGAGCAGTTCTTC.

This clone was observed once. The chain uses TRBV5-5 and TRBJ2-7, with 8 bases aligning to TRBD2. CDR3 size: 14 residues. The V gene's germline CDR1 is SGHKS and CDR2 YYEKEE (reference sequence). J was trimmed by 0 bases and V by 5 bases; bases with no gene match: 4. The CDR3 nucleotides are TGTGCCAGCAGGCGGGGGGACGCCTCCTACGAGCAGTACTTC. Translation gives CASRRGDASYEQYF.

This clone was seen a handful of times. The chain couples TRBV5-1 to TRBJ2-7; D gene uncertain. Trimming stripped 0 bases from V and 4 bases from J, with 5 bases between. Germline values: CDR1 SGHRS, CDR2 YFSETQ. This CDR3 is 12 amino acids long. The CDR3 DNA is TGCGCCAGCAGCTTGGACGCGTACGAGCAGTACTTC. Its protein is CASSLDAYEQYF.

The count of this clone is one. The chain is built from TRBV19 and TRBJ2-3; D gene unclear. CDR1 and CDR2 from the germline V gene are LNHDA and SQIVND (reference sequence). Trimming pared 5 bases from V and 4 bases from J, leaving 10 bases between. This CDR3 comprises 13 residues. The CDR3 reads CASSPRLSDTQYF. The DNA of the CDR3 is TGTGCCAGTAGTCCCCGACTCTCAGATACGCAGTATTTT.

The chain combines TRBV28 with TRBJ2-2, with 11 bases aligning to TRBD2. V lost 5 bases and J lost 7; bases outside the gene matches: 12. The CDR3 has 17 amino acids. Germline V gene lookup returns CDR1 MDHEN and CDR2 SYDVKM. This CDR3 is CASSLILAGGLGGELFF. DNA of the CDR3: TGTGCCAGCAGTCTTATCCTAGCGGGAGGTTTGGGCGGGGAGCTGTTTTTT. The whole variable domain, remainder taken from reference TRBV28 and TRBJ2-2, is DVKVTQSSRYLVKRTGEKVFLECVQDMDHENMFWYRQDPGLGLRLIYFSYDVKMKEKGDIPEGYSVSREKKERFSLILESASTNQTSMYLCASSLILAGGLGGELFFGEGSRLTVL.

Here the CDR3 reads CASSLGEVADTQYF. In nucleotides, the CDR3 is TGTGCCAGCAGCTTAGGGGAGGTAGCAGATACGCAGTATTTT. This chain joins TRBV7-2 and TRBJ2-3; maybe TRBD2 (6 bases). The V gene's germline CDR1 is SGHTA and CDR2 FQGNSA. This CDR3 region has 14 residues. Trimming shortened V by 1 base and J by 4 bases, and 9 bases separated the two germline ends.

This chain links TRBV19 with TRBJ2-3; D is unresolved. Germline-derived CDR1 and CDR2 are LNHDA and SQIVND (reference sequence). Trimming stripped 6 bases from V and 5 bases from J, with 12 bases between. This CDR3 contains 13 residues. The CDR3 is CASSPSVLDTQYF. The CDR3 bases are TGTGCCAGTAGCCCTTCGGTGCTAGATACGCAGTATTTT.

The chain combines TRBV7-6 with TRBJ2-1, with 7 bases fitting TRBD1. The CDR3 loop spans 15 amino acids. Germline CDR1 and CDR2: SGHVS and FNYEAQ. Unmatched junction bases numbered 6, after V lost 7 bases and J lost 0 bases. The CDR3, as DNA: TGTGCCAGCACCCAGACAGGGAGCTCCTACAATGAGCAGTTCTTC. Translation: CASTQTGSSYNEQFF.

The chain recombines TRBV7-9 with TRBJ2-1; D may be TRBD2 (6 bases). This CDR3 has 17 residues. Deletions cut 1 base from V and 12 bases from J, with 25 bases between. In germline, CDR1 is SEHNR, CDR2 FQNEAQ (reference sequence). CDR3 protein: CASSLESWDLRGLAQFF. The DNA of the CDR3 is TGTGCCAGCAGCTTAGAATCCTGGGACTTGCGAGGCCTAGCGCAGTTCTTC.

The chain carries TRBV6-1 and TRBJ2-1; 8 nucleotides line up with TRBD1. Germline CDR1 and CDR2: MNHNS and SASEGT. The length of the CDR3 is 14 residues. V dropped 1 base and J dropped 7; count of bases not matched to a gene: 3. The CDR3 loop is CASSEGTGMNEQFF. CDR3 coding DNA: TGTGCCAGCAGTGAAGGGACAGGGATGAATGAGCAGTTCTTC.

V and J are TRBV5-4 and TRBJ2-7, with TRBD1 matching 10 bases. The CDR3 totals 15 residues. V lost 5 bases and J lost 6; bases outside the gene matches: 11. From germline, CDR1 is SGHNT and CDR2 YYREEE (reference sequence). This CDR3 is CASRAGQGDLREQYF. CDR3 in DNA: TGTGCCAGCAGGGCAGGACAGGGGGACCTGCGCGAGCAGTACTTC.

This chain links TRBV6-5 with TRBJ1-1, with TRBD1 as a possible D gene (5 bases). This CDR3 region has 14 residues. The germline V gene has CDR1 MNHEY and CDR2 SVGAGI. The ends were cut back, 4 bases at V and 3 bases at J, with 12 bases in the middle. The CDR3 bases are TGTGCCAGCAGTTCGGGGACTGAGTACACTGAAGCTTTCTTT. Translating it yields CASSSGTEYTEAFF.

The chain is built from TRBV6-5 and TRBJ1-1; D gene uncertain. Germline CDR1 is MNHEY and CDR2 is SVGAGI. Trimming removed 2 bases from V and 1 base from J, with 8 bases in between. CDR3 length equals 14 residues. CDR3 sequence reads: CASSYGAGNTEAFF. CDR3 coding DNA: TGTGCCAGCAGTTACGGTGCGGGGAACACTGAAGCTTTCTTT.

The V and J genes are TRBV15 and TRBJ2-1; D is perhaps TRBD2 (5 bases). V was pared by 0 bases and J by 7 bases, with 19 bases between. Germline V gives CDR1 LNHNV, CDR2 YYDKDF (reference sequence). This CDR3 has 17 amino acids. CDR3: CATSRDLFGRTLNEQFF. The CDR3 DNA reads as TGTGCCACCAGCAGAGACCTTTTTGGGCGGACTCTTAATGAGCAGTTCTTC.